The entry below describes one T cell receptor (beta chain). Some clones are missing from TCRdb's copy, which holds only in-frame ones; the method was immunoSEQ multiplex PCR. Of approximately 200,000 clones in the sample, approximately 80% were seen once. Enrollment of patients from Seattle took place during active infection, with longitudinal follow-up. This sample stems from a study of blood T cell repertoires in COVID-19. Study-level information: Samples representing acute and convalescent COVID-19 were sourced from the United States, Italy and Spain.

Germline loops: CDR1 KGHSH, CDR2 LQKENI. The V gene lost 3 bases and the J gene lost 6 bases, with 14 bases spanning the gap. The CDR3 spans 14 residues. Sequenced material: peripheral blood. The source of this sequence is a woman older than 75 with COVID-19, enrolled during active disease. The chain employs TRBV18 and TRBJ1-2; possibly TRBD1 for D (5 bases). DNA of the CDR3: TGTGCCAGCTCACCCCTGGACACGCCGCATGGCTACACCTTC. This encodes CASSPLDTPHGYTF.